This section outlines one T cell receptor beta chain sequence together with its context. The data belong to a study of CD8 T cells in ankylosing spondylitis. TCRdb recomputed calls from the 5' RACE reads with MiXCR, one row per CDR3 protein. Of about 130,000 distinct CDR3 sequences in the sample, roughly an eighth are singletons; the top ten hold almost 3%. The V gene end was trimmed by 0 bases and the J gene end by 5 bases; junction bases not matched to a gene: 10. This CDR3 has 19 amino acids. The clonotype originates from a female donor with ankylosing spondylitis or in good health (not recorded which). Sequenced input: blood, either unsorted or a sorted T cell fraction (not recorded which). V is TRBV12-3 or TRBV12-4 and J is TRBJ2-1, with TRBD2 matching over 13 bases. The DNA for the CDR3 is TGTGCCAGCAGTTTAGCGCTAAAGACTAGCGGGAGGTTCGACAATGAGCAGTTCTTC. Amino acids: CASSLALKTSGRFDNEQFF.